In its sample, the clone carrying this TCR beta chain is medium-sized. This sample is drawn from a study of metastatic and nonmetastatic thyroid tumors. Prior to thyroid surgery, none of the patients had received any treatment. Using MiXCR, TCRdb reanalyzed the PCR reads. Among 20,000 to 30,000 clones, 15% were seen once, and the ten largest hold roughly 3.4%. V gave up 0 bases and J gave up 2 bases, with 17 bases separating them. Germline V gives CDR1 GTSNPN, CDR2 SVGIG (reference sequence). CDR3 length: 16 amino acids. The TCR sequence derives from a female donor with papillary thyroid cancer or a benign thyroid nodule (not recorded which). Some clones in this sample may be carry-over from other donors' samples. The sample comprised blood. The chain links TRBV30 to TRBJ2-7; D is perhaps TRBD2 (5 bases). CDR3 residues: CAWSVGLRGSTYEQYF. The CDR3 nucleotides are TGTGCCTGGAGTGTTGGATTACGGGGATCAACCTACGAGCAGTACTTC.